This T cell receptor (beta chain) comes out of a study of graft-versus-host responses after intestinal transplantation. Study-level background: Recipients had transplants, and these were multivisceral, liver-intestinal, or isolated intestinal. For approximately three years after anti-thymocyte globulin induction, all recipients took tacrolimus and steroids.

Findings and limits, study-wide: Some GvH clones appeared in ileal mucosa or blood before recipient bone marrow. Within the allografts of patients who had graft-donor T cell macrochimerism, graft-versus-host to host-versus-graft clonal ratios were high.

TCRdb's copy holds only in-frame clones and misses some; the assay was immunoSEQ multiplex PCR. Of under 85,000 clones listed, less than 95% are singletons. Details on this clone: Its antigen is not known.

Per germline, CDR1 SEHNR and CDR2 FQNEAQ (reference sequence). This CDR3 is built from 16 residues. Trimming stripped 4 bases from V and 5 bases from J, with 17 bases between. The receptor comes from a human donor who received an intestinal transplant. Sequenced here: unstimulated CD8+ T cells sorted from spleen or lymph node cells, sampled before intestinal transplant. J is TRBJ1-4 and V is TRBV7-9; no reliable D call. The CDR3 loop reads CASSSISQAKNEKLFF. For the CDR3, the DNA is TGTGCCAGCAGCTCAATCAGTCAGGCTAAAAATGAAAAACTGTTTTTT.